Sequencing of this TCR beta chain was carried out in a study of CD8+CD57+ T cells in acquired aplastic anemia. Overall study results and limits: A significant difference in CD8+ Simpson's diversity between patients and controls was not found.

With respect to this clonotype: The target antigen is unknown.

Those patients picked for sequencing had displayed CD8+CD57+ cell expansion on flow cytometry. This CDR3 is 13 amino acids long. Between the trimmed V and J ends, which lost 6 bases and 4 bases, there was a span of 12 bases. CDR1 is LGHNT and CDR2 is FRNRAP in the germline V gene. TCR beta VDJ combinations and CDR3 sequences were profiled from genomic DNA. TCRdb used MiXCR to reprocess the reads, holding one entry per CDR3 protein. This table holds some 150,000 distinct CDR3 sequences, roughly 54% found once. V usage is TRBV12-5 and J usage is TRBJ1-1; a weak D match, TRBD1 (5 bases). The sample consisted of sorted CD4+, CD8+, or CD8+CD57+ T cells (not recorded which) from PBMCs. The receptor was isolated from a human donor with aplastic anemia. In nucleotides, the CDR3 is TGTGCTAGTGGACCGAGACAGACCACTGAAGCTTTCTTT. It codes for CASGPRQTTEAFF.